These 27 T cell receptor beta chains were all obtained from the same sample, sequenced in a study of cytomegalovirus exposure and HLA in healthy donors. The PCR was carried out with 60 Vbeta primers and 13 Jbeta primers. Using immunoSEQ multiplex PCR, the repertoire was profiled, and TCRdb retains in-frame clones only, with some absent. Of 75,000 to 95,000 clones listed, 78% are singletons. The material sequenced was PBMCs. These receptors were collected from a male donor in good health and CMV-seropositive.

This rearrangement joins TRBV6-4 to TRBJ1-1; no definite D call. Germline CDR1 is MRHNA and CDR2 is SNTAGT. The CDR3 has 15 residues. Trimming removed 0 bases at V and 5 bases at J, with 13 bases between. The DNA of the CDR3 is TGTGCCAGCAGTGACTCCGGGTCTCCGGGGACTGAAGCTTTCTTT. It specifies CASSDSGSPGTEAFF.

The rearrangement links TRBV6-6 to TRBJ2-1, with 9 bases lining up with TRBD1. The CDR3 has 15 residues. With V trimmed by 5 bases and J by 4 bases, 6 bases remained unmatched. Germline assignment: CDR1 MNHNY and CDR2 SVGAGI (reference sequence). CDR3 in amino acids: CASSGTGGRYNEQFF. In DNA, the CDR3 is TGTGCCAGCAGTGGAACAGGGGGCAGGTACAATGAGCAGTTCTTC.

The rearrangement links TRBV6-6 to TRBJ1-5; a possible D gene is TRBD1 (6 bases). In germline, CDR1 is MNHNY, CDR2 SVGAGI (reference sequence). The CDR3 covers 16 residues. The germline V and J ends were trimmed by 2 bases and 7 bases, with 18 bases remaining between them. The CDR3 spells CASSYPQTGNGQPQHF. For the CDR3, the DNA is TGTGCCAGCAGTTACCCGCAGACAGGTAATGGGCAGCCCCAGCATTTT.

This sequence joins TRBV7-7 and TRBJ2-1; 14 nucleotides match TRBD2. V shed 5 bases, J shed 9 bases, and the junction held 9 bases outside the gene matches. CDR3 length: 16 amino acids. Germline V lookup: CDR1 SSHAT, CDR2 FNYEAQ (reference sequence). Here the CDR3 DNA reads TGTGCCAGCAGCCGGAGCGGACTAGCGGGGGGCGGTGAGCAGTTCTTC. Translating it yields CASSRSGLAGGGEQFF. The variable domain in full, with the rest retrieved from reference TRBV7-7 and TRBJ2-1, is GAGVSQSPRYKVTKRGQDVTLRCDPISSHATLYWYQQALGQGPEFLTYFNYEAQPDKSGLPSDRFSAERPEGSISTLTIQRTEQRDSAMYRCASSRSGLAGGGEQFFGPGTRLTVL.

The J gene is TRBJ2-5, the V gene TRBV6-6; TRBD2 is a possible D gene (5 bases). This CDR3 spans 13 amino acids. V dropped 8 bases and J dropped 4 bases, with 14 bases sitting between them. Germline V gene data show CDR1 as MNHNY and CDR2 as SVGAGI (reference sequence). The CDR3 loop reads CASGRGPGETQYF. The CDR3, as DNA: TGTGCCAGCGGGCGAGGGCCGGGAGAGACCCAGTACTTC.

The chain links TRBV19 to TRBJ2-5, with 11 positions matching TRBD1. The V gene's germline CDR1 is LNHDA and CDR2 SQIVND (reference sequence). With V trimmed by 10 bases and J by 5 bases, 6 bases remained unmatched. This CDR3 is 13 amino acids long. CDR3 sequence: CATWTGGAETQYF. Here the CDR3 DNA reads TGTGCCACCTGGACAGGGGGCGCGGAGACCCAGTACTTC.

A word on this clone: One end of the junction varies from germline; a read error may be responsible. This rearrangement joins TRBV7-2 to TRBJ1-2, with a tentative D call TRBD1 (6 bases). Germline loops: CDR1 SGHTA, CDR2 FQGNSA. The CDR3 runs 13 residues. The CDR3 DNA reads as TGTGCCAGCAGCTTAGCGGCGACAGGCCCATCCTCTTTC. Amino acids: CASSLAATGPSSF.

This chain connects TRBV27 to TRBJ2-1, with 10 bases matching TRBD1. Germline V lookup: CDR1 MNHEY, CDR2 SMNVEV (reference sequence). This CDR3 region has 17 residues. The junction had 10 bases not matched to a gene; V was cut back by 2 bases and J by 6 bases. The CDR3 spells CASSLKRVRDRGNEQFF. DNA for the CDR3: TGTGCCAGCAGTTTAAAAAGAGTGAGGGACAGGGGCAATGAGCAGTTCTTC.

The gene calls are TRBV28 and TRBJ1-2; D is ambiguous. The CDR3 sequence is 13 residues long. The germline V gene encodes CDR1 MDHEN and CDR2 SYDVKM. The V end was cut by 10 bases, the J end by 2 bases, with 14 bases between. The CDR3 bases are TGTGCCATCCAATTGGGAGGCAACTATGGCTACACCTTC. Its protein is CAIQLGGNYGYTF.

The chain combines TRBV4-2 with TRBJ2-4; 7 bases line up with TRBD2. The CDR3 is 19 amino acids. With V trimmed by 0 bases and J by 0 bases, 11 bases remained unmatched. Germline CDR1 and CDR2: LGHNA and YNFKEQ. This chain's CDR3 is CASSQDPGGQATAKNIQYF. The CDR3 DNA follows: TGTGCCAGCAGCCAAGATCCGGGGGGTCAGGCTACAGCCAAAAACATTCAGTACTTC.

This clone is a singleton in its sample. This chain links TRBV6-5 with TRBJ1-5, with unresolved D. The V gene lost 3 bases and the J gene lost 4 bases, with 7 bases spanning the gap. This CDR3 is 13 amino acids long. From germline, CDR1 is MNHEY and CDR2 SVGAGI. CDR3 DNA: TGTGCCAGCAGTTATGAGAGGAATCAGCCCCAGCATTTT. This translates into CASSYERNQPQHF.

The chain carries TRBV7-2 and TRBJ2-1; possibly TRBD2 for D (5 bases). The CDR3 runs to 13 residues. CDR1 is SGHTA and CDR2 is FQGNSA in the germline V gene. With 1 base removed from V and 6 bases from J, the gap between germline ends came to 7 bases. CDR3 bases: TGTGCCAGCAGCTTAGGCGGACTCAATGAGCAGTTCTTC. It translates to CASSLGGLNEQFF. Drawing the rest from reference TRBV7-2 and TRBJ2-1, the complete variable domain is GAGVSQSPSNKVTEKGKDVELRCDPISGHTALYWYRQSLGQGLEFLIYFQGNSAPDKSGLPSDRFSAERTGGSVSTLTIQRTQQEDSAVYLCASSLGGLNEQFFGPGTRLTVL.

CDR3 sequence reads: CASSLSRAGEQFF. In DNA form, the CDR3 reads TGTGCCAGCAGTTTATCCCGGGCGGGGGAGCAGTTCTTC. The chain links TRBV27 to TRBJ2-1; possible D gene TRBD2, 6 bases. CDR1 and CDR2 from the germline V gene are MNHEY and SMNVEV (reference sequence). With 0 bases removed from V and 10 bases from J, the gap between germline ends came to 10 bases. There are 13 residues in the CDR3.

The CDR3 nucleotides read TGTGCCAGTAGTATTGAGGGCAGTATCAGCGGGGAGCTGTTTTTT. Protein sequence: CASSIEGSISGELFF. The chain links TRBV19 to TRBJ2-2; D may be TRBD2 (5 bases). Germline V CDR1 and CDR2: LNHDA, SQIVND (reference sequence). V was pared by 3 bases and J by 7 bases, with 15 bases between. There are 15 residues in the CDR3.

The rearrangement links TRBV30 to TRBJ1-3, with TRBD1 as a possible D gene (5 bases). Trimming removed 2 bases from V and 3 bases from J, with 8 bases in between. Germline CDR1 and CDR2: GTSNPN and SVGIG (reference sequence). The CDR3 contains 13 residues. The CDR3 reads CAWSRGGGNTIYF. The CDR3 DNA reads as TGTGCCTGGAGTCGGGGGGGTGGAAACACCATATATTTT.

The chain combines TRBV30 with TRBJ2-2, with D possibly being TRBD1 (7 bases). The CDR3 has 18 residues. Trimming pared 0 bases from V and 1 base from J, leaving 18 bases between. The germline gives CDR1 GTSNPN, CDR2 SVGIG (reference sequence). The CDR3 here is CAWSVFSGGPWNTGELFF. CDR3 sequence (DNA): TGTGCCTGGAGTGTATTCTCAGGGGGGCCCTGGAACACCGGGGAGCTGTTTTTT.

This clone was observed a handful of times. The chain couples TRBV6-6 to TRBJ2-1; 13 bases are shared with TRBD2. The germline gives CDR1 MNHNY, CDR2 SVGAGI (reference sequence). V gave up 9 bases and J gave up 9 bases; unmatched junction bases: 5. The length of the CDR3 is 13 residues. The CDR3 loop is CASGLAGVGEQFF. As DNA, the CDR3 is TGTGCCAGTGGACTAGCGGGAGTAGGTGAGCAGTTCTTC.

CDR3 residues: CASSARENTEAFF. The CDR3 nucleotides read TGTGCCAGCAGCGCCAGGGAGAACACTGAAGCTTTCTTT. The chain is built from TRBV7-3 and TRBJ1-1; tentative D call: TRBD1 (5 bases). V was trimmed by 5 bases and J by 1 base, leaving 8 bases between them. Germline V lookup: CDR1 SGHTA, CDR2 FQGTGA. This CDR3 is 13 amino acids long. Together with reference TRBV7-3 and TRBJ1-1, the CDR3 gives the full variable domain: GAGVSQTPSNKVTEKGKYVELRCDPISGHTALYWYRQSLGQGPEFLIYFQGTGAADDSGLPNDRFFAVRPEGSVSTLKIQRTERGDSAVYLCASSARENTEAFFGQGTRLTVV.

This clone was counted a single time. The chain couples TRBV29-1 to TRBJ2-2; no definite D call. The V gene's germline CDR1 is SQVTM and CDR2 ANQGSEA. The CDR3 totals 13 residues. V was pared by 5 bases and J by 0 bases, with 7 bases between. The chain's CDR3 is CSVHQTNTGELFF. The CDR3 bases are TGCAGCGTTCACCAGACGAACACCGGGGAGCTGTTTTTT.

For the CDR3, the DNA is TGTGCCAGCAGTTTAGGGACAGGACCGAACACCGGGGAGCTGTTTTTT. Its protein is CASSLGTGPNTGELFF. The chain employs TRBV28 and TRBJ2-2; 8 bases are a match to TRBD1. V shed 2 bases and J 0 bases; nucleotides not matched to a gene: 2. This CDR3 region has 16 residues. Germline values: CDR1 MDHEN, CDR2 SYDVKM.

This clone was counted between two and nine times. V gene TRBV27 combines with J gene TRBJ1-2, with 8 bases fitting TRBD1. The CDR3 is made up of 13 amino acids. CDR1 and CDR2 (germline): MNHEY, SMNVEV (reference sequence). V lost 3 bases and J lost 8; bases outside the gene matches: 5. CDR3 region: CASSFRGLEGYTF. The DNA of the CDR3 is TGTGCCAGCAGTTTCAGGGGGCTAGAGGGCTACACCTTC.

The chain couples TRBV6-1 to TRBJ2-1; 7 positions match TRBD2. The CDR3 covers 14 residues. Germline CDR1 MNHNS, CDR2 SASEGT. J was trimmed by 5 bases and V by 1 base; bases with no gene match: 2. CDR3 nucleotide sequence: TGTGCCAGCAGTGAAGTAAGCGGGAACAATGAGCAGTTCTTC. Translating it yields CASSEVSGNNEQFF.

The CDR3 bases are TGTGCCAGCAGTGGGTCCCAGGGTGTTTACGAGCAGTACTTC. Its protein product is CASSGSQGVYEQYF. V gene TRBV25-1 combines with J gene TRBJ2-7, with D possibly matching TRBD1 (5 bases). CDR1 is MGHDK, CDR2 SYGVNS, per germline. Trimming left V 4 bases short and J 4 bases short, with 14 bases between. The CDR3 runs to 14 residues.

The chain couples TRBV4-2 to TRBJ1-4; 9 positions agree with TRBD1. In germline, CDR1 is LGHNA, CDR2 YNFKEQ. V was clipped by 4 bases and J by 6 bases; unmatched bases: 3. This CDR3 is built from 14 residues. CDR3 sequence: CASSLRDRDEKLFF. The CDR3, as DNA: TGTGCCAGCAGCCTCCGGGACAGGGATGAAAAACTGTTTTTT.

This clone showed up just once. The V call is TRBV29-1, the J call TRBJ2-3; D ambiguous. Trimming shortened V by 4 bases and J by 0 bases, and 11 bases separated the two germline ends. This CDR3 comprises 14 residues. CDR1 is SQVTM, CDR2 ANQGSEA, per germline. CDR3 in amino acids: CSVAPRPSTDTQYF. The CDR3 nucleotides read TGCAGCGTTGCCCCGAGGCCTAGCACAGATACGCAGTATTTT.

J is TRBJ2-5 and V is TRBV6-1, with 7 bases that match TRBD1. The junction had 12 bases not matched to a gene; V was cut back by 8 bases and J by 3 bases. CDR1 MNHNS and CDR2 SASEGT come from the germline V gene. The CDR3 is made up of 15 amino acids. In DNA form, the CDR3 reads TGTGCCAGCTCGGAAACCACCGGGACAGAAGAGACCCAGTACTTC. Translated: CASSETTGTEETQYF.

The chain carries TRBV2 and TRBJ1-2, with 8 bases aligning to TRBD1. This CDR3 comprises 16 residues. The germline V gene encodes CDR1 SNHLY and CDR2 FYNNEI. V gave up 6 bases and J gave up 0 bases; unmatched junction bases: 9. The CDR3: CASSRTGRLANYGYTF. DNA for the CDR3: TGTGCCAGCAGCAGGACAGGGCGATTAGCTAACTATGGCTACACCTTC.